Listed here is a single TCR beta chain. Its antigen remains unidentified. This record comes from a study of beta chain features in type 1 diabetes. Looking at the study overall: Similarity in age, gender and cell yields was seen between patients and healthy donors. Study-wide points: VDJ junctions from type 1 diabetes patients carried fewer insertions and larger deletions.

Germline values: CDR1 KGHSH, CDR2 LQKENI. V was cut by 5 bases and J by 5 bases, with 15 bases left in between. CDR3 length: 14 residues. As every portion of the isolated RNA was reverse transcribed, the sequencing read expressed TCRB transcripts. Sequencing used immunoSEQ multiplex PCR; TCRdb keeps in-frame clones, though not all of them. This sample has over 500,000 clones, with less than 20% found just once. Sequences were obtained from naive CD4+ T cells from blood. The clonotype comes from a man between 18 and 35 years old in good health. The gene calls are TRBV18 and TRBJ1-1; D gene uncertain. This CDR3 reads CASSNSGRETEAFF. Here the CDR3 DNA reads TGTGCCAGCTCAAACTCGGGGAGAGAGACTGAAGCTTTCTTT.